Included here is one T cell receptor (beta chain) sequence, with context. Its antigen has not been determined. Per-base qualities were not stored, and no clone one base away is much larger. The source of the sample is a study of response to subunit inactivated influenza vaccine (dated by TCRdb to 2016 to 2019). Regarding the research as a whole: Deep quantitative T cell receptor repertoire profiling was used in the study to track responses to a trivalent subunit inactivated influenza vaccine.

Libraries were made using RT-PCR. Sequenced using an Illumina HiSeq 2500. Starting from the raw public reads, TCRdb applied fastp trimming at Q25, assembled clones with MiXCR and retained in-frame beta chains. Records with the same CDR3 protein are collapsed into one entry carrying the most frequent genes and DNA. The sample table shows 280,000 or so distinct CDR3 sequences, and about a fifth are seen once. The ten top clones hold approximately 10% of the sample. Study-level results and caveats: It was suggested by the authors that each seasonal influenza vaccination may recruit only a limited number of new T cells.

As encoded in the germline V gene, CDR1 is MNHEY while CDR2 is SVGEGT. Deletion took 6 bases off V and 2 bases off J, with a span of 11 bases between the germline ends. Spanning cysteine to phenylalanine, the CDR3 consists of 15 amino acids. Only the CDR3 DNA is retained, 45 bases long and in frame from the first base. This TCR derives from a man in his fifties or sixties who received an inactivated influenza vaccine. Donor details come from another sample of the same person, matched by shared clones. The sequenced sample was PBMCs from blood, obtained roughly 20 months after vaccination. The rearranged chain carries TRBV6-2 or TRBV6-3 and TRBJ2-6, with TRBD2 as a weak D call on 5 bases. Here is the DNA: TGTGCCAGCAGCCTTACTAGACCTGGGGCCAACGTCCTGACTTTC. It codes for CASSLTRPGANVLTF.